Shown below are 14 T cell receptor beta chains from a single sample sequenced in a study of blood T cell repertoires in COVID-19. Generated by immunoSEQ multiplex PCR, the TCRdb table keeps only in-frame clones and is missing some. The sample consists of 120,000 to 150,000 clones, about 86% of them appearing once. Sequencing was done on a sample of peripheral blood. The receptors derive from a woman aged 60-70 years with acute or convalescent COVID-19.

The chain has TRBV6-5 and TRBJ1-6; 7 nucleotides match TRBD1. The germline CDR1 and CDR2 sequences are MNHEY and SVGAGI. The V segment lost 6 bases and the J segment 4 bases; nucleotides outside the gene matches: 0. The CDR3 length is 13 residues. The CDR3 protein is CASRDRYNSPLHF. DNA of the CDR3: TGTGCCAGCAGGGACAGGTATAATTCACCCCTCCACTTT.

This clone was found a few times. This chain joins TRBV7-9 and TRBJ1-6; D call uncertain. The V and J ends lost 5 bases and 7 bases respectively, with 6 bases between them. The CDR3 consists of 12 residues. Germline V gives CDR1 SEHNR, CDR2 FQNEAQ (reference sequence). The CDR3 is CASSLLNSPLHF. The DNA for the CDR3 is TGTGCCAGCAGCCTACTAAATTCACCCCTCCACTTT.

The rearrangement uses TRBV4-1 and TRBJ1-1; D is perhaps TRBD1 (5 bases). CDR3 length: 14 amino acids. Germline V lookup: CDR1 MGHRA, CDR2 YSYEKL. With 0 bases removed from V and 3 bases from J, the gap between germline ends came to 8 bases. CDR3 residues: CASSQEGRDTEAFF. The CDR3 DNA reads as TGCGCCAGCAGCCAAGAGGGCAGGGACACTGAAGCTTTCTTT.

This chain connects TRBV27 to TRBJ2-7; 7 nucleotides align to TRBD1. This CDR3 is 15 amino acids long. The V segment lost 4 bases and the J segment 4 bases; nucleotides outside the gene matches: 10. The germline CDR1 and CDR2 sequences are MNHEY and SMNVEV (reference sequence). DNA of the CDR3: TGTGCCAGCAGTTGGGGACAGACGGACCCGTACGAGCAGTACTTC. It specifies CASSWGQTDPYEQYF.

This clone showed up just once. Here the CDR3 DNA reads TGTGCCAGCAGTTACGAGGGGGCCTCGTCTCGGCATTTT. This gives the protein CASSYEGASSRHF. V is TRBV6-2 or TRBV6-3 and J is TRBJ1-5, with 7 bases aligning to TRBD1. CDR1 and CDR2 (germline): MNHEY, SVGEGT. V was clipped by 2 bases and J by 15 bases; unmatched bases: 10. There are 13 residues in the CDR3.

V gene TRBV28 combines with J gene TRBJ2-7; D uncertain. CDR1 and CDR2 (germline): MDHEN, SYDVKM. V shed 6 bases and J shed 0 bases, with 12 bases lying between them. This CDR3 has 14 amino acids. The DNA of the CDR3 is TGTGCCAGCAGACGAAGTAGAACCTCCTACGAGCAGTACTTC. Its translation: CASRRSRTSYEQYF.

In this sample, this clone turned up a few times. This chain joins TRBV11-3 and TRBJ1-1; D is unclear. CDR1 is SGHNT, CDR2 YENEEA, per germline. This CDR3 spans 14 amino acids. The V and J ends lost 0 bases and 7 bases respectively, with 12 bases between them. The DNA for the CDR3 is TGTGCCAGCAGCTTAGATCAGAACAGTCTTGAAGCTTTCTTT. Translation gives CASSLDQNSLEAFF.

The chain uses TRBV5-1 and TRBJ2-5, with D tentatively TRBD1 (6 bases). The CDR3 totals 13 residues. The germline gives CDR1 SGHRS, CDR2 YFSETQ. Trimming took 2 bases from V and 2 from J, leaving 7 bases between them. This CDR3 reads CASSFDRQETQYF. The CDR3 DNA follows: TGCGCCAGCAGCTTCGACAGGCAAGAGACCCAGTACTTC.

The rearrangement links TRBV28 to TRBJ2-2, with D maybe TRBD2 (6 bases). The CDR3 has 14 amino acids. The germline gives CDR1 MDHEN, CDR2 SYDVKM. V was trimmed by 6 bases and J by 1 base, leaving 9 bases between them. The CDR3 is CASSRELNTGELFF. As DNA, the CDR3 is TGTGCCAGCAGCCGGGAGTTGAACACCGGGGAGCTGTTTTTT.

The chain links TRBV6-5 to TRBJ1-6, with D unclear. The V gene's germline CDR1 is MNHEY and CDR2 SVGAGI. The CDR3 length is 15 residues. V gave up 6 bases and J gave up 9 bases, with 18 bases separating them. CDR3 in DNA: TGTGCCAGCAGCGTGACCTCACAAGCGGCTTCACCCCTCCACTTT. It codes for CASSVTSQAASPLHF.

CDR3 bases: TGTGCCACCAGTGACCCCCGGACACCTAACACTGAAGCTTTCTTT. Translating it yields CATSDPRTPNTEAFF. The chain uses TRBV24-1 and TRBJ1-1, with a weak D call TRBD1 (5 bases). Trimming removed 4 bases from V and 2 bases from J, with 13 bases in between. CDR3 length: 15 amino acids. Germline V lookup: CDR1 KGHDR, CDR2 SFDVKD.

The gene calls are TRBV14 and TRBJ2-4; possible D gene TRBD2, 5 bases. From germline, CDR1 is SGHDN and CDR2 FVKESK. CDR3 length: 14 amino acids. V gave up 3 bases and J gave up 2 bases, with 8 bases separating them. The CDR3 loop is CASSHTGSKNIQYF. CDR3 DNA: TGTGCCAGCAGCCACACGGGGTCCAAAAACATTCAGTACTTC. The full variable domain, with the rest looked up from reference TRBV14 and TRBJ2-4, is EAGVTQFPSHSVIEKGQTVTLRCDPISGHDNLYWYRRVMGKEIKFLLHFVKESKQDESGMPNNRFLAERTGGTYSTLKVQPAELEDSGVYFCASSHTGSKNIQYFGAGTRLSVL.

The chain employs TRBV9 and TRBJ2-2, with TRBD1 matching 10 bases. Germline lookup yields CDR1 SGDLS and CDR2 YYNGEE. The CDR3 spans 16 residues. Unmatched junction bases numbered 3, after V lost 0 bases and J lost 4 bases. In DNA, the CDR3 is TGTGCCAGCAGCGTAGTGACAGGGGGCCTCACCGGGGAGCTGTTTTTT. Protein: CASSVVTGGLTGELFF.

The chain links TRBV5-6 to TRBJ1-5; the D is unclear. Germline values: CDR1 SGHDT, CDR2 YYEEEE. V gave up 4 bases and J gave up 3 bases, with 8 bases separating them. CDR3 length: 13 residues. This chain's CDR3 is CASSQLPNQPQHF. CDR3 nucleotides: TGTGCCAGCAGCCAACTGCCCAATCAGCCCCAGCATTTT.